This is a list of T cell receptor beta chains from one sample in a study of T cells in tuberculosis. Sequencing was performed with immunoSEQ multiplex PCR; in TCRdb, only in-frame clones are kept and a portion is missing. The sample lists tens of thousands of clones, over 75% occurring once. The specimen was PBMCs, collected at tuberculosis diagnosis. These receptors were taken from an adult with tuberculosis. CDR3s include the opening cysteine and the closing phenylalanine or tryptophan. D genes are given only for firm matches. The size of a clone is reported for some rows only, either as once, few or many, or as a class for expanded clones.

size: few
J: TRBJ1-2
V: TRBV4-2
D: NA
DNA: TGTGCCAGCAGCCCTTTTACGGGAGGCAACTATGGCTACACCTTC
CDR3: CASSPFTGGNYGYTF

size: NA
J: TRBJ2-1
V: TRBV28
D: TRBD2
DNA: TGTGCCAGCAGTTTAGCGGGAGACCTCTACAATGAGCAGTTCTTC
CDR3: CASSLAGDLYNEQFF

size: NA
J: TRBJ2-3
V: TRBV15
D: TRBD2
DNA: TGTGCCACCAGCAGAGAGCGGGGGGACCTCACAGATACGCAGTATTTT
CDR3: CATSRERGDLTDTQYF

size: NA
J: TRBJ2-7
V: TRBV19
D: TRBD2
DNA: TGTGCCAGTAGTATAGAGACTGGGACTAGCGGGAAAGTCTACGAGCAGTACTTC
CDR3: CASSIETGTSGKVYEQYF

size: NA
J: TRBJ2-5
V: TRBV28
D: NA
DNA: TGTGCCAGCACCCCCGGCGGGAATTACCAAGAGACCCAGTACTTC
CDR3: CASTPGGNYQETQYF

size: hyperexpanded
J: TRBJ2-7
V: TRBV6-5
D: TRBD2
DNA: TGTGCCAGCGGTATGGGCGGGGGGGGCTACGAGCAGTACTTC
CDR3: CASGMGGGGYEQYF

size: NA
J: TRBJ2-1
V: TRBV7-2
D: TRBD2
DNA: TGTGCCAGCAGCTTTGGACTAGCCCCTAAAACCTATGAGCAGTTCTTC
CDR3: CASSFGLAPKTYEQFF

size: NA
J: TRBJ1-5
V: TRBV6-1
D: NA
DNA: TGTGCCAGCAGTGAAGGAGTATGGCTGCCAGGGCAGCCCCAGCATTTT
CDR3: CASSEGVWLPGQPQHF

size: NA
J: TRBJ1-1
V: TRBV5-1
D: NA
DNA: TGCGCCAGCAGCCATAAGCCCGACGGGGGCACTGAAGCTTTCTTT
CDR3: CASSHKPDGGTEAFF

size: NA
J: TRBJ1-3
V: TRBV2
D: NA
DNA: TGTGCCAGCAGTGTCAGGGGTACAAACACCATATATTTT
CDR3: CASSVRGTNTIYF

size: NA
J: TRBJ1-4
V: TRBV5-4
D: NA
DNA: TGTGCCAGCAGCCAAACAACTAATGAAAAACTGTTTTTT
CDR3: CASSQTTNEKLFF

size: NA
J: TRBJ1-4
V: TRBV6-6
D: TRBD1
DNA: TGTGCCAGCAGTCTTACAGGGGGCGGTGAAAAACTGTTTTTT
CDR3: CASSLTGGGEKLFF

size: NA
J: TRBJ2-7
V: TRBV5-5
D: NA
DNA: TGTGCCAGCAGCTTGGGTAAGGTCGGAGCCTACGAGCAGTACTTC
CDR3: CASSLGKVGAYEQYF

size: few
J: TRBJ2-1
V: TRBV28
D: TRBD2
DNA: TGTGCCAGCAGTTTTCCCTTGCTAGCGGGGGACAATGAGCAGTTCTTC
CDR3: CASSFPLLAGDNEQFF

size: NA
J: TRBJ2-1
V: TRBV4-1
D: TRBD1
DNA: TGCGCCAGCAGCCCGGGACAGGGCCCCTACAATGAGCAGTTCTTC
CDR3: CASSPGQGPYNEQFF

size: NA
J: TRBJ2-7
V: TRBV7-2
D: TRBD2
DNA: TGTGCCAGCAGCTTACCGGGACTAGCGGGGGGGAACTCCTACGAGCAGTACTTC
CDR3: CASSLPGLAGGNSYEQYF

size: NA
J: TRBJ1-5
V: TRBV2
D: NA
DNA: TGTGCCAGCAGTGCACCGAGGTCGACCGACCCCAATCAGCCCCAGCATTTT
CDR3: CASSAPRSTDPNQPQHF

size: NA
J: TRBJ2-7
V: TRBV5-1
D: TRBD2
DNA: TGCGCCAGCAGCTCAGAATTCGGGGGGACCTACGAGCAGTACTTC
CDR3: CASSSEFGGTYEQYF

size: NA
J: TRBJ2-3
V: TRBV5-1
D: TRBD2
DNA: TGCGCCAGCAGCTCCAGTCTAGCGGGAGTCACAGATACGCAGTATTTT
CDR3: CASSSSLAGVTDTQYF

size: NA
J: TRBJ1-4
V: TRBV7-9
D: NA
DNA: TGTGCCAGCAGCCCTAGAGCGGGACTCGAGCCCCAAAAACTGTTTTTT
CDR3: CASSPRAGLEPQKLFF

size: NA
J: TRBJ2-7
V: TRBV5-3
D: TRBD1
DNA: TGTGCCAGAAGCTTAATCGGACAGGGGATGCCCTACGAGCAGTACTTC
CDR3: CARSLIGQGMPYEQYF

size: few
J: TRBJ2-3
V: TRBV5-1
D: NA
DNA: TGCGCCAGCAGCTTTAGCGGCCCGGACACAGATACGCAGTATTTT
CDR3: CASSFSGPDTDTQYF

size: NA
J: TRBJ2-3
V: TRBV5-6
D: NA
DNA: TGTGCCAGCAGCTTCGGGTCCAGGGGCACAGATACGCAGTATTTT
CDR3: CASSFGSRGTDTQYF

size: NA
J: TRBJ1-4
V: TRBV7-9
D: TRBD1
DNA: TGTGCCAGCAGCTCGGACAGGGAGAGGAAACTGTTTTTT
CDR3: CASSSDRERKLFF

size: once
J: TRBJ2-7
V: TRBV18
D: TRBD2
DNA: TGTGCCAGCTCATTAGCGGGAACGGGGTCCTACGAGCAGTACTTC
CDR3: CASSLAGTGSYEQYF

size: NA
J: TRBJ2-1
V: TRBV5-1
D: NA
DNA: TGCGCCAGCAGCTTGAGCGCGGGAATGAATGAGCAGTTCTTC
CDR3: CASSLSAGMNEQFF

size: NA
J: TRBJ2-3
V: TRBV13
D: TRBD2
DNA: TGTGCCAGCAGCTCGACTAGCGGGAGAGTAACAGATACGCAGTATTTT
CDR3: CASSSTSGRVTDTQYF

size: NA
J: TRBJ2-1
V: TRBV5-4
D: TRBD1
DNA: TGTGCCAGCAGCTTGTATGCGGGACAGGCTGACAATGAGCAGTTCTTC
CDR3: CASSLYAGQADNEQFF

size: few
J: TRBJ2-1
V: TRBV29-1
D: TRBD1
DNA: TGCAGCGTTGACGGATCCGGGACAGGGGGCGAGGATGAGCAGTTCTTC
CDR3: CSVDGSGTGGEDEQFF